These 22 T cell receptor beta chains were all obtained from the same sample, sequenced in a study of chemoradiotherapy in HPV16-positive cancers. TCRdb's table, derived via immunoSEQ multiplex PCR, lists solely in-frame clones and lacks some. There are some 29,000 clones in the sample; over 90% occur only once, and roughly 18% lies in the top ten. The material was blood, obtained from a patient who underwent chemoradiotherapy. Receptor source: a human donor with HPV-associated anogenital cancer.

In its sample, this clone was seen once. This chain connects TRBV10-3 to TRBJ2-1; D may be TRBD2 (7 bases). Looked up from germline, CDR1 is ENHRY and CDR2 is SYGVKD. V was shortened by 6 bases and J by 5 bases, with 17 bases between the two germline ends. The CDR3 has 15 residues. DNA of the CDR3: TGTGCCATCAGCCTCGGGGGGACACAAAACAATGAGCAGTTCTTC. This gives the protein CAISLGGTQNNEQFF.

This clone came up a few times. The rearrangement joins TRBV7-3 to TRBJ2-7; tentatively, D is TRBD1 (7 bases). The germline V gene has CDR1 SGHTA and CDR2 FQGTGA. This CDR3 region has 13 residues. Between the trimmed V and J ends, which lost 5 bases and 5 bases, there was a span of 13 bases. The DNA of the CDR3 is TGTGCCAGCAGCCTGCAGGGGGGAAACGAGCAGTACTTC. It codes for CASSLQGGNEQYF.

The chain uses TRBV7-2 and TRBJ1-5; 7 bases are shared with TRBD1. Per germline, CDR1 SGHTA and CDR2 FQGNSA. V lost 4 bases and J lost 4; bases outside the gene matches: 13. This CDR3 comprises 17 residues. Here the CDR3 DNA reads TGTGCCAGCAGCTCCACAGGGGCGCAGGGCCCTAATCAGCCCCAGCATTTT. Translating it yields CASSSTGAQGPNQPQHF.

The rearrangement joins TRBV7-2 to TRBJ2-1; D might be TRBD1 (6 bases). The CDR3 has 14 residues. CDR1 is SGHTA, CDR2 FQGNSA, per germline. V was shortened by 2 bases and J by 6 bases, with 11 bases between the two germline ends. CDR3 bases: TGTGCCAGCAGCTTATTTCAGGGGCCCAATGAGCAGTTCTTC. It specifies CASSLFQGPNEQFF.

The V and J genes are TRBV28 and TRBJ2-7; a possible D gene is TRBD1 (6 bases). The germline CDR1 and CDR2 sequences are MDHEN and SYDVKM. This CDR3 contains 17 residues. The V and J ends lost 4 bases and 3 bases respectively, with 22 bases between them. Here the CDR3 reads CASSSRWTAGLVYEQYF. CDR3 nucleotides: TGTGCCAGCAGTTCACGATGGACAGCCGGCTTGGTCTACGAGCAGTACTTC.

The V call is TRBV27, the J call TRBJ1-1; tentatively, D is TRBD1 (5 bases). Germline values: CDR1 MNHEY, CDR2 SMNVEV (reference sequence). Trimming cost V 10 bases and J 12 bases, with 18 bases left between them. The CDR3 consists of 11 residues. In nucleotides, the CDR3 is TGTGCCACCAACAGGTTAGGGTTAACTTTCTTT. Amino acid sequence: CATNRLGLTFF.

The chain combines TRBV11-1 with TRBJ1-1; 9 bases map to TRBD1. Germline V lookup: CDR1 SGHAT, CDR2 FQDESV (reference sequence). V lost 4 bases, J lost 3 bases, and 6 bases stayed unmatched. This CDR3 spans 15 amino acids. The CDR3, as DNA: TGTGCCAGCAGCTCCAGGACAGGGGCCCACACTGAAGCTTTCTTT. Translated: CASSSRTGAHTEAFF.

The chain couples TRBV18 to TRBJ1-2; D not resolved. Germline V gene data show CDR1 as KGHSH and CDR2 as LQKENI. V lost 1 base, J lost 0 bases, and 9 bases lay in between. This CDR3 spans 15 amino acids. In DNA form, the CDR3 reads TGTGCCAGCTCACCACTTACAGAAGCTAACTATGGCTACACCTTC. Residues: CASSPLTEANYGYTF.

This rearrangement joins TRBV19 to TRBJ1-5; the match to TRBD1 covers 8 bases. The CDR3 is made up of 17 amino acids. Germline lookup yields CDR1 LNHDA and CDR2 SQIVND (reference sequence). J lost 0 bases, V lost 8 bases, and 12 bases had no gene match. The CDR3 region has the DNA TGTGCCAGTGGTCACTCAGGGGGCTTATATAGCAATCAGCCCCAGCATTTT. Protein: CASGHSGGLYSNQPQHF. Using reference TRBV19 and TRBJ1-5 for the parts outside the CDR3, the full variable domain is DGGITQSPKYLFRKEGQNVTLSCEQNLNHDAMYWYRQDPGQGLRLIYYSQIVNDFQKGDIAEGYSVSREKKESFPLTVTSAQKNPTAFYLCASGHSGGLYSNQPQHFGDGTRLSIL.

V gene TRBV5-1 combines with J gene TRBJ1-1; unclear D gene. Trimming took off 0 bases at V and 1 base at J, with 4 bases between the two ends. The CDR3 contains 13 residues. CDR1 and CDR2 (germline): SGHRS, YFSETQ. CDR3 coding DNA: TGCGCCAGCAGCTTGGGTAGGAACACTGAAGCTTTCTTT. Its translation: CASSLGRNTEAFF.

The CDR3 region is CASTPRGSGHEQYF. In DNA, the CDR3 is TGTGCCAGTACCCCCCGAGGTTCCGGCCACGAGCAGTACTTC. The J gene is TRBJ2-7, the V gene TRBV19; no clear D. CDR1 LNHDA and CDR2 SQIVND come from the germline V gene (reference sequence). The CDR3 runs 14 residues. V lost 7 bases and J lost 5, with 18 bases in between.

The chain uses TRBV6-5 and TRBJ2-6; no definite D call. Germline assignment: CDR1 MNHEY and CDR2 SVGAGI. Trimming pared 2 bases from V and 0 bases from J, leaving 2 bases between. This CDR3 region has 14 residues. The CDR3, as DNA: TGTGCCAGCAGTTACAGCTCTGGGGCCAACGTCCTGACTTTC. The encoded protein is CASSYSSGANVLTF.

The V call is TRBV21-1, the J call TRBJ1-2. TRBV21-1 is a pseudogene locus. The CDR3 spans 16 residues. The CDR3 nucleotides read TGTGCCAGCAGCCCCATTCCGAGGGAAAGGGACTATGGCTACACCTTC. It is translated as CASSPIPRERDYGYTF.

V gene TRBV18 combines with J gene TRBJ1-1; D call uncertain. Looked up from germline, CDR1 is KGHSH and CDR2 is LQKENI. Trimming removed 3 bases from V and 1 base from J, with 6 bases in between. This CDR3 comprises 13 residues. The CDR3 DNA follows: TGTGCCAGCTCACCGACCGCGAACACTGAAGCTTTCTTT. This gives the protein CASSPTANTEAFF.

V usage is TRBV14 and J usage is TRBJ2-1; 10 nucleotides agree with TRBD1. The CDR3 extends over 17 amino acids. V lost 5 bases and J lost 2; bases outside the gene matches: 9. Germline V gene sequence: CDR1 SGHDN, CDR2 FVKESK. In nucleotides, the CDR3 is TGTGCCAGCAGCTTTAGGACAGGGGGTCTGGCCTACAATGAGCAGTTCTTC. It translates to CASSFRTGGLAYNEQFF.

This chain joins TRBV5-1 and TRBJ2-7, with D perhaps TRBD1 (6 bases). Germline V gene sequence: CDR1 SGHRS, CDR2 YFSETQ. CDR3 length equals 14 residues. With 4 bases removed from V and 2 bases from J, the gap between germline ends came to 13 bases. The CDR3 DNA is TGCGCCAGCAGCGCCGACAGGCGGACCTACGAGCAGTACTTC. This translates into CASSADRRTYEQYF.

The V and J genes are TRBV28 and TRBJ1-5, with unresolved D. CDR3 length: 16 residues. Germline V gene data show CDR1 as MDHEN and CDR2 as SYDVKM. Trimming cost V 0 bases and J 3 bases, with 12 bases left between them. In DNA, the CDR3 is TGTGCCAGCAGTTTATGGACCTCTCACCACAATCAGCCCCAGCATTTT. Residues: CASSLWTSHHNQPQHF.

The chain carries TRBV10-2 and TRBJ2-3, with 11 bases lining up with TRBD2. Per the germline V gene, CDR1 is WSHSY and CDR2 is SAAADI. The V and J ends lost 2 bases and 3 bases, in that order; junction bases with no gene match: 13. CDR3 size: 19 residues. This chain's CDR3 is CASSERGGIAGGPTDTQYF. CDR3 DNA sequence: TGCGCCAGCAGTGAGAGGGGTGGAATAGCGGGGGGGCCGACAGATACGCAGTATTTT.

The genes are TRBV23-1 and TRBJ2-7; 8 bases fit TRBD2. TRBV23-1 is noted as an ORF with a role that remains uncertain. The CDR3 loop spans 14 amino acids. The V gene end was trimmed by 4 bases and the J gene end by 6 bases; junction bases not matched to a gene: 8. The CDR3 nucleotides read TGCGCCAGCAGTCCAGTAGCGGGGCCCTTCGAGCAGTACTTC. It encodes CASSPVAGPFEQYF.

The V call is TRBV2, the J call TRBJ1-1; 8 positions match TRBD1. This CDR3 spans 16 amino acids. Germline V gene lookup returns CDR1 SNHLY and CDR2 FYNNEI. Trimming at V came to 3 bases and at J to 0 bases, leaving 6 bases not matched to a gene. The CDR3, as DNA: TGTGCCAGCAGTGATGAGACAGGGGCCTTGAACACTGAAGCTTTCTTT. Its translation: CASSDETGALNTEAFF.

This sequence joins TRBV2 and TRBJ1-1; D possibly corresponds to TRBD1 (5 bases). The CDR3 consists of 14 residues. Trimming cost V 7 bases and J 3 bases, with 15 bases left between them. Germline-derived CDR1 and CDR2 are SNHLY and FYNNEI. The CDR3 reads CASNQDNGYTEAFF. DNA for the CDR3: TGTGCCAGCAACCAGGACAATGGGTACACTGAAGCTTTCTTT.

The V and J genes are TRBV15 and TRBJ1-5; D is unclear. Trimming removed 1 base from V and 3 bases from J, with 7 bases in between. CDR1 and CDR2 from the germline V gene are LNHNV and YYDKDF (reference sequence). This CDR3 has 14 amino acids. The chain's CDR3 is CATSRGGFNQPQHF. CDR3 DNA: TGTGCCACCAGCAGAGGGGGATTCAATCAGCCCCAGCATTTT.